This T cell receptor (beta chain) was recorded in a study of monozygotic twins with cystic fibrosis. Study-wide results and limits: No link emerged between shared CDR3 counts and age, concordance or severity. Median Simpson clonality of roughly 0.0093 suggested naive T cells predominated. Co-twins had the most similar V usage for 13 of 16 pairs, J for 8.

V lost 5 bases and J lost 4, with 12 bases in between. The CDR3 has 13 residues. CDR1 and CDR2 from the germline V gene are PRHDT and FYEKMQ (reference sequence). Sequencing was performed with immunoSEQ multiplex PCR; in TCRdb, only in-frame clones are kept and a portion is missing. The sample comprises tens of thousands of clones, just over 95% of which are singletons, and around 0.15% rests with the top ten. Worth noting for this clone: What it recognizes is unknown.

This clonotype was obtained from a girl under 10 years old with cystic fibrosis. This chain connects TRBV13 to TRBJ2-7, with D unclear. Sequenced material: blood. CDR3 in amino acids: CASSRTPLYEQYF. For the CDR3, the DNA is TGTGCCAGCAGCCGGACCCCGCTGTACGAGCAGTACTTC.